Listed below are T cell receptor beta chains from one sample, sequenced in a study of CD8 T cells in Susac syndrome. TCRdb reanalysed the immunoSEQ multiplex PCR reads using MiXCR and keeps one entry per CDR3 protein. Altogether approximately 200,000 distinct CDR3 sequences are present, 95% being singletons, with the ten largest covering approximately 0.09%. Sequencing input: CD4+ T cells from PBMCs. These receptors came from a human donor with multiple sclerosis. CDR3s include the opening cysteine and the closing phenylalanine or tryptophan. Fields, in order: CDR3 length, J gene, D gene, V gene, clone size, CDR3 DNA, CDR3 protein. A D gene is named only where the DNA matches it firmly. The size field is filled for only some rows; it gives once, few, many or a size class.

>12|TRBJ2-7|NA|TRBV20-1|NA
TGCAGTGCTAGGGGTCAAACCTACGAGCAGTACTTC
CSARGQTYEQYF
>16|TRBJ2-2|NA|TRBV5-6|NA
TGTGCCAGCAGCTTGAGGGTCGCTTTTAACACCGGGGAGCTGTTTTTT
CASSLRVAFNTGELFF
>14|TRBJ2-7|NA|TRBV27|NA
TGTGCCAGCAGTCCGGCCGGGCCAGGCCACGAGCAGTACTTC
CASSPAGPGHEQYF
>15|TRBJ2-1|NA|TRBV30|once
TGTGCCTGGAGTGGTAGCGCCTTCTCCTACAATGAGCAGTTCTTC
CAWSGSAFSYNEQFF
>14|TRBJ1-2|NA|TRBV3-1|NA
TGTGCCAGCAGCCAAGCGGGCAGGGACTATGGCTACACCTTC
CASSQAGRDYGYTF
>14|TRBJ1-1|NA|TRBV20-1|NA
TGCAGTGCTAGAGATGACTCACCAGGGACTGAAGCTTTCTTT
CSARDDSPGTEAFF
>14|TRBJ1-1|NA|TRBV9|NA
TGTGCCAGCAGCGTAGGAAGAGACAAGGGTGAAGCTTTCTTT
CASSVGRDKGEAFF
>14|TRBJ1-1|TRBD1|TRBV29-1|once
TGCAGCGTTGAAAAGGGGGCCGTCAACACTGAAGCTTTCTTT
CSVEKGAVNTEAFF
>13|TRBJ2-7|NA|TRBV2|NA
TGTGCCAGCACCGGACAGTTTACCTACGAGCAGTACTTC
CASTGQFTYEQYF
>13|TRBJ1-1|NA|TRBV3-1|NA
TGTGCCAGCAGCCAAGAACCCGGGGCTGAAGCTTTCTTT
CASSQEPGAEAFF
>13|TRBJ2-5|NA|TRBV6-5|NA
TGTGCCAGCAGTTACTCTGCCCAAGAGACCCAGTACTTC
CASSYSAQETQYF
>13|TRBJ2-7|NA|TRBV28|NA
TGTGCCAGCAGTCCCATCGGGGGCTACGAGCAGTACTTC
CASSPIGGYEQYF
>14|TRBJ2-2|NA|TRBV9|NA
TGTGCCAGCAGCGTCGTACCCCGCTCCGGGGAGCTGTTTTTT
CASSVVPRSGELFF
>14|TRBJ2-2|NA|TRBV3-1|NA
TGTGCCAGCAGCCAAGTATGGAACACCGGGGAGCTGTTTTTT
CASSQVWNTGELFF
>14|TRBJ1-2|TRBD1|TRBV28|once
TGTGCCAGCAGGGGGACAGGGGGCTCCTATGGCTACACCTTC
CASRGTGGSYGYTF
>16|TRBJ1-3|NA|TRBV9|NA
TGTGCCAGCAGCGTAGCTGGGAGTCGCTCTGGAAACACCATATATTTT
CASSVAGSRSGNTIYF
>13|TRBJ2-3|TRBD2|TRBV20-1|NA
TGCAGTGCTAGGGGCAGCGGGGAGGATACGCAGTATTTT
CSARGSGEDTQYF
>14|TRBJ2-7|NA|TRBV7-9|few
TGTGCCAGCAGCTTAGGCACAGCAACCTACGAGCAGTACTTC
CASSLGTATYEQYF
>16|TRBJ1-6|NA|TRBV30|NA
TGTGCCTGGAGTGGCGGCACTCGCTCCTATAATTCACCCCTCCACTTT
CAWSGGTRSYNSPLHF
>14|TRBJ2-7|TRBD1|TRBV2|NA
TGTGCCAGCAGCCCGGACAGGGACCTCTACGAGCAGTACTTC
CASSPDRDLYEQYF
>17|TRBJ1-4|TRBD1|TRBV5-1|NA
TGCGCCAGCAGCCGAGGACAGGGAGCACCTTCTAATGAAAAACTGTTTTTT
CASSRGQGAPSNEKLFF
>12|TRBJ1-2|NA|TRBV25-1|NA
TGTGCCAGCAGTGAGCCCACGCGAGGCTACACCTTC
CASSEPTRGYTF
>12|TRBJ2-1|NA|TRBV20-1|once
TGCAGTGCTGCCACCCTAGCAAATGAGCAGTTCTTC
CSAATLANEQFF
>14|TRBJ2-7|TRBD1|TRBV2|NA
TGTGCCAGCAGTGACCAGGGGGTGGAGTACGAGCAGTACTTC
CASSDQGVEYEQYF
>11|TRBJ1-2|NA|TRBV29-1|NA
TGCAGCGTTGGGACACTCGATGGCTACACCTTC
CSVGTLDGYTF
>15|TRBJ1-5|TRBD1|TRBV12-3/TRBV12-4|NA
TGTGCCACCCTCCATCGGGACAGGGAAAGGCAGCCCCAGCATTTT
CATLHRDRERQPQHF
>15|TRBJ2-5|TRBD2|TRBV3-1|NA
TGTGCCAGCAGCCCCGGGACTAGCGGGGAAGAGACCCAGTACTTC
CASSPGTSGEETQYF
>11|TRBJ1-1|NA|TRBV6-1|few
TGTGCCAGCAGTTCGTTGACTGAAGCTTTCTTT
CASSSLTEAFF
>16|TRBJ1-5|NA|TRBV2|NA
TGTGCCAGCAGTGAGAGTTTCGGAGTGGGCAATCAGCCCCAGCATTTT
CASSESFGVGNQPQHF
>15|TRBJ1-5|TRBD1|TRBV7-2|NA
TGTGCCAGCAGCCGCGACAGGGCAGGGAGTCAGCCCCAGCATTTT
CASSRDRAGSQPQHF
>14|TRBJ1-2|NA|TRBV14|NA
TGTGCCAGCGGGGCCCCGCTCCGGGGGGATGGCTACACCTTC
CASGAPLRGDGYTF